This T cell receptor (beta chain) was sequenced in a study of T cell repertoires in ileal Crohn's disease. Overall study: About half of patients got postoperative therapy: 11 thiopurines, approximately 18 anti-TNF. Whole-study results and caveats: Active smokers at surgery had more clonal expansions than non-smokers.

Sample time point: neoterminal ileum biopsy at postoperative endoscopy, about 6 months after surgery. TCRdb's copy holds only in-frame clones and misses some; the assay was immunoSEQ multiplex PCR. Counted here are around 4,000 clones, about 85% occurring once; the ten biggest clones make up approximately 14%. A remark on this clone: Antigen: not known.

Germline V gene sequence: CDR1 SGHRS, CDR2 YFSETQ. The ends were cut back, 2 bases at V and 3 bases at J, with 3 bases in the middle. This CDR3 comprises 11 residues. This receptor was obtained from an adult with Crohn's disease. The J gene is TRBJ2-7, the V gene TRBV5-1; no reliable D call. Sequencing was performed on ileal tissue. The CDR3 DNA is TGCGCCAGCAGCTTCCTCTACGAGCAGTACTTC. Protein product: CASSFLYEQYF.